This T cell receptor (beta chain) was identified during a study of cytomegalovirus exposure and HLA in healthy donors. Whole-study results and caveats: Compared with the roughly 700-donor mean, an Asian-associated ancestry cluster reportedly had fewer N-insertions, according to a later analysis.

The PCR made use of 60 Vbeta and 13 Jbeta primers. Generated by immunoSEQ multiplex PCR, the TCRdb table keeps only in-frame clones and is missing some. This sample has around 50,000 clones, with just under 85% found just once. Points on this clone: Its antigen is currently unknown.

The germline CDR1 and CDR2 sequences are MRHNA and SNTAGT. Trimming left V 6 bases short and J 1 base short, with 17 bases between. The CDR3 is made up of 16 amino acids. The source of this sequence is a man in his fifties in good health and CMV-seronegative. The specimen sequenced was PBMCs. V usage is TRBV6-4 and J usage is TRBJ2-3, with D perhaps TRBD2 (6 bases). CDR3 region: CASSLGGGGGTDTQYF. As DNA, the CDR3 is TGTGCCAGCAGCCTAGGTGGAGGCGGGGGCACAGATACGCAGTATTTT.